The sequence of this T cell receptor (beta chain) was determined in a study of beta chain features in type 1 diabetes. The overall study: The samples had about 110,000,000 sorted cells examined in all.

Per the germline V gene, CDR1 is MNHEY and CDR2 is SVGAGI. The V end lost 10 bases, the J end lost 0 bases, and 15 bases lay between the germline ends. The CDR3 spans 15 residues. Overall study findings and caveats: Sampled from patients, naive, central memory and Treg TCRB repertoires appeared more similar than those sampled from healthy donors.

Each sorted population was over 98% pure. Worth noting for this clone: As yet, its antigen is unknown.

Sequenced material consisted of expressed TCRB transcripts (all of the isolated RNA was reverse transcribed). Profiled with immunoSEQ multiplex PCR; TCRdb holds only in-frame clones, not every one. The data contain about 140,000 clones, 9.5% to 10% of them singletons. The sequence derives from a woman aged 40-49 years in good health. Sequencing input: central memory CD4+ T cells from blood. The chain is built from TRBV6-5 and TRBJ2-2; D perhaps matches TRBD2 (6 bases). For the CDR3, the DNA is TGTGCCACGCAACCCGGGACTGCGAACACCGGGGAGCTGTTTTTT. It codes for CATQPGTANTGELFF.